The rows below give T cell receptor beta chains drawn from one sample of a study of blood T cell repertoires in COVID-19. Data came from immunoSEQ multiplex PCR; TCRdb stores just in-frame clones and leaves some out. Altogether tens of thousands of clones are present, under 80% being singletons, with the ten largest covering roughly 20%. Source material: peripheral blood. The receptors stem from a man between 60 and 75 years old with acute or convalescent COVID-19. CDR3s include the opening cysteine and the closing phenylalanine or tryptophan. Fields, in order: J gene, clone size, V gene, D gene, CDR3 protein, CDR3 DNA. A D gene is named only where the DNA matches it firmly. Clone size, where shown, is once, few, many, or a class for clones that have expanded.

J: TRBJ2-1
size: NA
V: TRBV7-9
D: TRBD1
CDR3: CASSLTGTGVYNEQFF
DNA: TGTGCCAGCAGCTTAACCGGGACAGGGGTCTACAATGAGCAGTTCTTC

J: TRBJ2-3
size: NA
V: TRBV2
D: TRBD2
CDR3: CASSDWLAGEFGTDTQYF
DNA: TGTGCCAGCAGTGATTGGCTAGCGGGAGAGTTTGGCACAGATACGCAGTATTTT

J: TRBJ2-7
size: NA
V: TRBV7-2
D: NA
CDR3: CASSLALGGSYEQYF
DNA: TGTGCCAGCAGCTTAGCGCTGGGGGGCTCCTACGAGCAGTACTTC

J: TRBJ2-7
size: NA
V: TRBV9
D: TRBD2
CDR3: CASSAGRWAGGPYEQYF
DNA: TGTGCCAGCAGCGCAGGAAGGTGGGCGGGAGGGCCCTACGAGCAGTACTTC

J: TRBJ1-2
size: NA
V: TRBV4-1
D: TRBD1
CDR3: CASSQDSGGYGYTF
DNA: TGCGCCAGCAGCCAAGATTCAGGGGGCTATGGCTACACCTTC

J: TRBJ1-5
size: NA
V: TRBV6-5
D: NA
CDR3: CASSDRSVLQPQHF
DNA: TGTGCCAGCTCGGACAGATCCGTCCTTCAGCCCCAGCATTTT

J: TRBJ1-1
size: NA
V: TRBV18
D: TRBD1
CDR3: CASSQTGTGNTEAFF
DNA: TGTGCCAGCTCACAAACCGGGACAGGGAACACTGAAGCTTTCTTT

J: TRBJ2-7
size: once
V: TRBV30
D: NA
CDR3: CASLRGVEQYF
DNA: TGTGCCAGCCTCCGCGGGGTCGAGCAGTACTTC

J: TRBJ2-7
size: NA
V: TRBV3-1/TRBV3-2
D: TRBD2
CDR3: CASSPSGTSGRITYEQYF
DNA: TGTGCCAGCAGCCCCTCCGGGACTAGCGGGAGGATCACCTACGAGCAGTACTTC

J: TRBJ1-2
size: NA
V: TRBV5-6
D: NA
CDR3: CASSLRGLNYGYTF
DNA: TGTGCCAGCAGCTTAAGGGGGTTGAACTATGGCTACACCTTC

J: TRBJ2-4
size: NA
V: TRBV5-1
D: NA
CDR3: CASSLVSQGIGNIQYF
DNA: TGCGCCAGCAGCTTGGTTTCCCAGGGGATTGGAAACATTCAGTACTTC

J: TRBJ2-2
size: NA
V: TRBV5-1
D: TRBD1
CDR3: CASSQGTGDTGELFF
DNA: TGCGCCAGCAGCCAAGGGACAGGGGACACCGGGGAGCTGTTTTTT

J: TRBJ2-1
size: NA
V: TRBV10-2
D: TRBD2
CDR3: CASRTGLAGNGQFF
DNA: TGCGCCAGTAGAACGGGACTAGCGGGGAATGGGCAGTTCTTC

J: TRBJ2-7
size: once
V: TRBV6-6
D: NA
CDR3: CASGGSSYEQYF
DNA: TGTGCCAGTGGAGGGAGCTCCTACGAGCAGTACTTC

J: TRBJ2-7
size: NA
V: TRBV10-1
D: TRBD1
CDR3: CASSEFPGGPPYEQYF
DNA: TGCGCCAGCAGTGAGTTTCCAGGGGGCCCCCCCTACGAGCAGTACTTC

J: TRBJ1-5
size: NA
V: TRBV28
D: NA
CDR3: CASTQTNYQPQHF
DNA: TGTGCCAGCACCCAGACAAACTATCAGCCCCAGCATTTT